Listed below are T cell receptor beta chains from one sample, sequenced in a study of T-cell reconstitution after alpha-beta-depleted transplantation in children. In TCRdb, the PCR reads were re-called with MiXCR into one record per CDR3 protein. Of about 460,000 distinct CDR3 sequences listed, about 10% are singletons. The source material was PBMCs, sampled before TCRalphabeta/CD19-depleted stem cell transplant. These receptors came from a child aged 2-15 years with inherited bone marrow failure, due to receive a stem cell transplant. The CDR3 runs from the conserved cysteine through the conserved F or W. D genes are given only for firm matches. Where a row states a size, it is once, few, many or the class of an expanded clone; other rows omit it.

V	J	length	size	D	DNA	CDR3
TRBV3-1	TRBJ2-1	13	many	-	TGTGCCAGCAGCCAACAGCCCGGGACACAGCAGTTCTTC	CASSQQPGTQQFF
TRBV28	TRBJ2-7	16	few	TRBD1	TGTGCCAGCAGCTCCTCGGCCCACAGGGGCTTTTACGAGCAGTACTTC	CASSSSAHRGFYEQYF
TRBV10-3	TRBJ1-2	13	many	-	TGTGCCATCAGTCTCGACGGAATCTATGGCTACACCTTC	CAISLDGIYGYTF
TRBV7-2	TRBJ2-3	15	many	TRBD1	TGTGCCAGCAGCTTATTGGGACAGAGCACAGATACGCAGTATTTT	CASSLLGQSTDTQYF
TRBV12-3/TRBV12-4	TRBJ2-1	15	few	TRBD2	TGTGCCAGCAGTATAGCGGGAGGGCCGGGTAATGAGCAGTTCTTC	CASSIAGGPGNEQFF
TRBV29-1	TRBJ2-6	14	-	-	TGCAGCGTTGGGCACCCCTCTGGGGCCAACGTCCTGACTTTC	CSVGHPSGANVLTF
TRBV20-1	TRBJ2-3	12	many	-	TGCAGTGTTAACTTGGGGGCAGATACGCAGTATTTT	CSVNLGADTQYF
TRBV12-3/TRBV12-4	TRBJ2-7	15	many	-	TGTGCCAGCAGTTTATCCGGCGCTAGGAGGTACGAGCAGTACTTC	CASSLSGARRYEQYF
TRBV4-1	TRBJ2-1	16	-	TRBD2	TGCGCCAGCAGCCAAGATTGGGCGGGAGGATCAAATGAGCAGTTCTTC	CASSQDWAGGSNEQFF
TRBV6-2/TRBV6-3	TRBJ1-1	12	many	-	TGTGCCAGCAGTTACTCGACAGCGACAGCTTTCTTT	CASSYSTATAFF
TRBV20-1	TRBJ1-4	15	many	TRBD1	TGCAGTGCCCACGCTGGACAGGGGGCGAATGAAAAACTGTTTTTT	CSAHAGQGANEKLFF
TRBV20-1	TRBJ2-7	13	many	TRBD2	TGCAGTGCCCGCCGGACTAGCGTTTACGAGCAGTACTTC	CSARRTSVYEQYF
TRBV27	TRBJ2-1	16	many	TRBD2	TGTGCCAGCAGTTTAGTCCTAGCGGGAGGGTACAATGAGCAGTTCTTC	CASSLVLAGGYNEQFF
TRBV27	TRBJ2-1	18	many	-	TGTGCCAGCAGTTTTCTGCCTCCGGGGACTCCTACCTACAATGAGCAGTTCTTC	CASSFLPPGTPTYNEQFF
TRBV5-4	TRBJ2-1	14	-	TRBD1	TGTGCCAGCAGCTTGGGGGACAGCCACAATGAGCAGTTCTTC	CASSLGDSHNEQFF
TRBV11-2	TRBJ2-1	13	many	-	TGTGCCAGCACCCAATGGCATGGGGAAGAGCAGTTCTTC	CASTQWHGEEQFF
TRBV7-2	TRBJ2-7	17	few	-	TGTGCCAGCAGCTTAGGTATTCTCAGGGGTCTCACCTACGAGCAGTACTTC	CASSLGILRGLTYEQYF
TRBV7-9	TRBJ2-2	15	many	TRBD2	TGTGCCAGCAGCTTGGGACTAGCGGGCCCCGGGGAGCTGTTTTTT	CASSLGLAGPGELFF
TRBV15	TRBJ2-3	14	many	-	TGTGCCACCAGCAGTCCTACCGGAGACGATACGCAGTATTTT	CATSSPTGDDTQYF
TRBV19	TRBJ2-1	14	-	TRBD2	TGTGCCAGTACTTCCCTAGCGGGAGTCAATGAGCAGTTCTTC	CASTSLAGVNEQFF
TRBV7-9	TRBJ2-5	16	few	-	TGTGCCAGCAGCTTAGAATACCGGGGACGGCTGGGGACCCAGTACTTC	CASSLEYRGRLGTQYF
TRBV27	TRBJ1-5	14	few	-	TGTGCCAGCAGTTTAAGGGGCGGGAAACAGCCCCAGCATTTT	CASSLRGGKQPQHF
TRBV20-1	TRBJ2-3	16	many	TRBD2	TGCAGTGCTAGAGATCATGGACTAGCGGGCACAAATACGCAGTATTTT	CSARDHGLAGTNTQYF
TRBV7-2	TRBJ2-7	15	many	TRBD2	TGTGCCAGCAGCTTAGTTCCTAGCGGGAATTACGAGCAGTACTTC	CASSLVPSGNYEQYF
TRBV4-3	TRBJ2-7	15	-	TRBD1	TGCGCCAGCAGCCGGGGACAGGGCCCTGCCTACGAGCAGTACTTC	CASSRGQGPAYEQYF
TRBV27	TRBJ2-1	13	few	-	TGTGCCAGCAGAGAAGCCGCCTACAATGAGCAGTTCTTC	CASREAAYNEQFF
TRBV2	TRBJ2-1	15	few	-	TGTGCCAGCCCCGTGACCCCCGGGCCCTACAATGAGCAGTTCTTC	CASPVTPGPYNEQFF
TRBV4-3	TRBJ2-2	14	many	-	TGCGCCAGCAGCCAAGGGCTAGCGCCCGGGGAGCTGTTTTTT	CASSQGLAPGELFF
TRBV27	TRBJ1-6	16	few	-	TGTGCCAGCAGCGCCCGGATTCTCGGGGGGAATTCACCCCTCCACTTT	CASSARILGGNSPLHF